The rows below give T cell receptor beta chains drawn from one sample of a study of OX40 agonist ivuxolimab in advanced cancers. Clones were sequenced by immunoSEQ multiplex PCR, and TCRdb holds only the in-frame ones, with some missing. The top ten clones hold more than 9% of a sample with about 58,000 clones, 80% to 90% of them seen once. The sample in question was CD4+ or CD8+ T cells sorted from blood, obtained in a trial of the OX40 agonist ivuxolimab. The source of these receptors is an adult with an advanced solid tumor such as melanoma, head and neck, liver or kidney cancer. Each CDR3 is given with its conserved first and last residue.

CDR3	V	length
CASSQGTGRTYNEQFF	TRBV4-2	16
CASSQGIGDHEKLFF	TRBV14	15
CASRGLAGDGETQYF	TRBV7-9	15
CASSSTSGRVTGELFF	TRBV6-5	16
CASSHGLGRSNEQFF	TRBV4-3	15
CASSSTRLAGQYF	TRBV6-6	13
CASSFSGTSGYTF	TRBV6-5	13
CASSGIPGPYEQYF	TRBV18	14
CASSLTSGGTGELFF	TRBV7-3	15
CASTPGRGYTF	TRBV6-4	11
CASRSAMNTEAFF	TRBV19	13
CASSYSTGSGANVLTF	TRBV6-5	16
CASSQENTRDQPQHF	TRBV4-1	15
CASSLEDTSTAFF	TRBV28	13
CASSLPGYPGYTF	TRBV28	13
CASSQLESAGTEAFF	TRBV4-2	15
CASADWEGNTIYF	TRBV19	13
CASSGTTFGNTIYF	TRBV2	14
CASSHHRGRLEPQHF	TRBV23-1	15
CASSPNVRDGDTQYF	TRBV7-6	15
CASLQGGEETQYF	TRBV21-1	13
CASSPPGLAGNEQFF	TRBV13	15
CASSQDTEAFF	TRBV13	11
CASSNTDIYNEQFF	TRBV6-1	14
CVRGDSPDEQYF	TRBV2	12
CASSMAAIMNTEAFF	TRBV19	15
CASSLAGDSGNTIYF	TRBV5-6	15
CASSARDSTNEQFF	TRBV6-4	14
CASSIGQGSNQPQHF	TRBV19	15
CAIYPDRGPDTEAFF	TRBV10-3	15
CASSALTGGIYSPLHF	TRBV6-1	16
CASSIDRVINYGYTF	TRBV7-9	15
CASSQDWGDSNEKLFF	TRBV4-3	16
CASLQHRFSSGNTIYF	TRBV28	16
CASRATGGGVNTEAFF	TRBV2	16
CASSSIDFNQPQHF	TRBV28	14
CSVEGTVTYNEQFF	TRBV29-1	14
CASSLESREQFF	TRBV7-9	12
CASSPEGYNEQFF	TRBV5-4	13